This passage covers 18 T cell receptor beta chains from one sample sequenced in a study of T cells in Graves' hyperthyroidism and ophthalmopathy (dated by TCRdb to between 2019 and 2020). The library was made by multiplex PCR. Sequenced using an Illumina HiSeq 2000. The TCR beta CDR3 regions were amplified from the RNA transcripts. A first-round RT-PCR of the TCR CDR3 used the HTBI primer set with the Qiagen OneStep RT-PCR kit. The public reads were quality trimmed at Q25 with fastp and then assembled into clones with MiXCR by TCRdb, keeping productive beta chains. Each entry is one CDR3 protein sequence, shown with its most common DNA and genes. A total of around 420,000 distinct CDR3 sequences appear in this sample, 15% to 19% of them only once. The ten largest clones represent around 7% of the sample. The sequenced sample was blood. These receptors originate from a young woman with Graves' hyperthyroidism.

The chain recombines TRBV9 with TRBJ2-7; 11 bases agree with TRBD2. This CDR3 spans 15 amino acids. The J segment lost 4 bases and the V segment lost 3 bases, leaving 6 bases of the junction unmatched. CDR1 and CDR2 from the germline V gene are SGDLS and YYNGEE. This chain's CDR3 is CASSGSTSGVYEQYF. The CDR3 region has the DNA TGTGCCAGCAGCGGGTCGACTAGCGGGGTATACGAGCAGTACTTC.

This clonotype was counted many times. The chain recombines TRBV12-3 or TRBV12-4 with TRBJ2-7, with 7 bases aligning to TRBD2. The ends lost 7 bases at V and 3 bases at J; junction bases unmatched: 6. This CDR3 region has 13 residues. CDR3 loop: CASNKAGVYEQYF. The CDR3 coding sequence is TGTGCCAGCAATAAGGCGGGAGTCTACGAGCAGTACTTC.

This clonotype was recorded at least ten times. This chain links TRBV12-3 or TRBV12-4 with TRBJ1-1, with unresolved D. This CDR3 comprises 13 residues. V was cut by 6 bases and J by 1 base, with 9 bases left in between. In DNA form, the CDR3 reads TGTGCCAGCAGCCGCAATGGGAACACTGAAGCTTTCTTT. Translating gives CASSRNGNTEAFF.

This clonotype was picked up many times. The genes are TRBV30 and TRBJ1-3; D call uncertain. Looked up from germline, CDR1 is GTSNPN and CDR2 is SVGIG (reference sequence). This CDR3 region has 15 residues. Trimming pared 0 bases from V and 4 bases from J, leaving 13 bases between. The CDR3 reads CAWSVHPDKGNTIYF. CDR3 DNA sequence: TGTGCCTGGAGTGTACATCCCGATAAGGGAAACACCATATATTTT.

This clonotype was counted many times. The CDR3 sequence: CASSLSKRSSPLHF. DNA for the CDR3: TGTGCCAGCAGTTTATCGAAACGGAGCTCACCCCTCCACTTT. V and J are TRBV27 and TRBJ1-6; D is undetermined. V lost 0 bases and J lost 10, with 10 bases in between. Germline values: CDR1 MNHEY, CDR2 SMNVEV (reference sequence). The CDR3 is 14 residues long.

This clonotype was seen ten or more times. The J gene is TRBJ2-2, the V gene TRBV28; D is ambiguous. The CDR3 has 14 residues. From germline, CDR1 is MDHEN and CDR2 SYDVKM. V was shortened by 8 bases and J by 0 bases, with 10 bases between the two germline ends. Written as DNA, the CDR3 is TGTGCCAGCCTTGACGGACCGAACACCGGGGAGCTGTTTTTT. Protein: CASLDGPNTGELFF.

Many counts were recorded for this clonotype. The chain is built from TRBV20-1 and TRBJ2-7, with D possibly TRBD2 on 8 matching bases. Germline CDR1 reads DFQATT; CDR2 reads SNEGSKA (reference sequence). Trimming cost V 5 bases and J 6 bases, with 20 bases left between them. The CDR3 spans 14 residues. The CDR3 here is CSAWGGLEGAEQYF. CDR3 nucleotides: TGCAGTGCTTGGGGGGGACTAGAGGGGGCCGAGCAGTACTTC.

In this sample, this clonotype turned up many times. This chain connects TRBV6-1 to TRBJ2-7; D is possibly TRBD1 (5 bases). The CDR3 totals 13 residues. From germline, CDR1 is MNHNS and CDR2 SASEGT. Trimming removed 6 bases at V and 0 bases at J, with 9 bases between. The CDR3 coding sequence is TGTGCCAGCAGCCGGACAAGCTCCTACGAGCAGTACTTC. It yields the protein CASSRTSSYEQYF.

This clonotype has a count of ten or more. The chain combines TRBV30 with TRBJ2-7, with 7 nucleotides matching TRBD1. Germline assignment: CDR1 GTSNPN and CDR2 SVGIG (reference sequence). The CDR3 is 12 residues long. Germline trimming cut 8 bases from V and 0 bases from J; bases unmatched to any gene: 4. The CDR3 spells CALDRASYEQYF. CDR3 bases: TGTGCCCTTGACAGGGCCTCCTACGAGCAGTACTTC. Full variable domain (remainder filled in from reference TRBV30 and TRBJ2-7): SQTIHQWPATLVQPVGSPLSLECTVEGTSNPNLYWYRQAAGRGLQLLFYSVGIGQISSEVPQNLSASRPQDRQFILSSKKLLLSDSGFYLCALDRASYEQYFGPGTRLTVT.

This clonotype appeared many times. The rearrangement joins TRBV5-1 to TRBJ1-1; D perhaps matches TRBD1 (6 bases). Trimming left V 4 bases short and J 0 bases short, with 16 bases between. The germline CDR1 and CDR2 sequences are SGHRS and YFSETQ. CDR3 length equals 16 residues. CDR3 loop: CASSLLGGALNTEAFF. For the CDR3, the DNA is TGCGCCAGCAGCCTCCTGGGGGGGGCATTGAACACTGAAGCTTTCTTT.

In this sample, this clonotype turned up a few times. The J gene is TRBJ1-2, the V gene TRBV12-3 or TRBV12-4, with D perhaps matching TRBD1 (6 bases). The CDR3 is made up of 15 amino acids. Trimming shortened V by 8 bases and J by 4 bases, and 20 bases separated the two germline ends. CDR3 sequence: CASVGLRGLGYGYTF. The CDR3 DNA reads as TGTGCCAGCGTCGGACTCAGGGGCCTAGGCTATGGCTACACCTTC.

This clonotype was counted many times. For the CDR3, the DNA is TGTGCCAGCAGTCCCCTCGGTCGGCGGGAGAACACCGGGGAGCTGTTTTTT. It translates to CASSPLGRRENTGELFF. The V and J genes are TRBV25-1 and TRBJ2-2; weak D call: TRBD2 (6 bases). The V gene's germline CDR1 is MGHDK and CDR2 SYGVNS. The CDR3 is 17 amino acids. Trimming stripped 5 bases from V and 1 base from J, with 17 bases between.

This chain links TRBV27 with TRBJ2-5, with TRBD2 identical over 7 bases. Germline trimming cut 3 bases from V and 1 base from J; bases unmatched to any gene: 5. This CDR3 is 15 amino acids long. Germline assignment: CDR1 MNHEY and CDR2 SMNVEV (reference sequence). The DNA of the CDR3 is TGTGCCAGCAGTTTTGCTAGCGGCGGCCAAGAGACCCAGTACTTC. It yields the protein CASSFASGGQETQYF.

The sample holds many counts of this clonotype. J is TRBJ2-5 and V is TRBV3-1, with no clear D. Germline values: CDR1 LGHDT, CDR2 YNNKEL (reference sequence). This CDR3 spans 12 amino acids. Trimming shortened V by 2 bases and J by 1 base, and 2 bases separated the two germline ends. CDR3 loop: CASSQTQETQYF. In nucleotides, the CDR3 is TGTGCCAGCAGCCAAACCCAAGAGACCCAGTACTTC.

This clonotype appeared many times. The J gene is TRBJ2-2, the V gene TRBV11-1; TRBD2 might be the D (5 bases). V gave up 4 bases and J gave up 4 bases, with 13 bases separating them. This CDR3 region has 15 residues. CDR1 is SGHAT and CDR2 is FQDESV in the germline V gene (reference sequence). The CDR3 sequence is CASSWTGSGTGELFF. CDR3 nucleotide sequence: TGTGCCAGCAGCTGGACGGGATCGGGCACCGGGGAGCTGTTTTTT.

The table lists this clonotype with many counts. This chain uses TRBV3-1 with TRBJ2-4, with D tentatively TRBD2 (6 bases). Germline V CDR1 and CDR2: LGHDT, YNNKEL (reference sequence). V was shortened by 3 bases and J by 11 bases, with 14 bases between the two germline ends. The CDR3 extends over 13 amino acids. The CDR3 protein is CASSQDPGSVQYF. The CDR3 nucleotides are TGTGCCAGCAGCCAGGATCCCGGGAGCGTTCAGTACTTC.

This clonotype occurred a few times. This rearrangement joins TRBV19 to TRBJ2-7; tentative D call: TRBD2 (5 bases). The germline gives CDR1 LNHDA, CDR2 SQIVND (reference sequence). The CDR3 has 12 amino acids. V lost 10 bases and J lost 1, with 11 bases in between. The CDR3 DNA reads as TGTGCCACCTCGGACTGGTCCTACGAGCAGTACTTC. Residues: CATSDWSYEQYF.

A few counts support this clonotype. The genes are TRBV6-4 and TRBJ2-2; D gene ambiguous. The V end was cut by 0 bases, the J end by 7 bases, with 12 bases between. CDR1 and CDR2 from the germline V gene are MRHNA and SNTAGT. The CDR3 has 15 amino acids. The CDR3 nucleotides are TGTGCCAGCAGTGACTCGGACGAACAAGGCGGGGAGCTGTTTTTT. It translates to CASSDSDEQGGELFF.